The rows below give T cell receptor beta chains drawn from one sample of a study of OX40 agonist ivuxolimab in advanced cancers. Profiled with immunoSEQ multiplex PCR; TCRdb holds only in-frame clones, not every one. The sample shows tens of thousands of clones, around 94% of them seen only once. The specimen comprised CD4+ or CD8+ T cells sorted from blood, sampled in a trial of the OX40 agonist ivuxolimab. The receptors shown here come from an adult with an advanced solid tumor such as melanoma, head and neck, liver or kidney cancer. Each CDR3 is given with its conserved first and last residue. The D gene is left open where the match is weak. Clone size, where shown, is once, few, many, or a class for clones that have expanded.

v_call	clone_size	j_call	d_call	cdr3_aa	cdr3_nt
TRBV27	NA	TRBJ1-2	NA	CASSPQGNYGYTF	TGTGCCAGCAGTCCCCAAGGGAACTATGGCTACACCTTC
TRBV5-1	NA	TRBJ1-1	NA	CASSLGGLNTEAFF	TGCGCCAGCAGCTTGGGCGGGTTGAACACTGAAGCTTTCTTT
TRBV7-8	NA	TRBJ1-4	NA	CASSPTRFNEKLFF	TGTGCCAGCAGCCCGACACGGTTTAATGAAAAACTGTTTTTT
TRBV4-3	NA	TRBJ2-7	NA	CASSQDTGINEQYF	TGCGCCAGCAGCCAAGATACTGGGATTAACGAGCAGTACTTC
TRBV27	NA	TRBJ2-7	NA	CASSFQKLSSYEQYF	TGTGCCAGCAGCTTCCAAAAGCTATCCTCCTACGAGCAGTACTTC
TRBV11-2	NA	TRBJ2-7	NA	CASSAGGYEQYF	TGTGCCAGCAGCGCCGGGGGCTACGAGCAGTACTTC
TRBV5-1	NA	TRBJ1-2	NA	CASSLGFDYGYTF	TGCGCCAGCAGCTTGGGATTCGACTATGGCTACACCTTC
TRBV27	NA	TRBJ1-5	NA	CASSLSSSNQPQHF	TGTGCCAGCAGTTTATCCTCATCTAATCAGCCCCAGCATTTT
TRBV6-5	few	TRBJ1-2	NA	CASSYGAPNYGYTF	TGTGCCAGCAGTTACGGGGCCCCTAACTATGGCTACACCTTC
TRBV7-9	NA	TRBJ1-4	NA	CASSFSGANEKLFF	TGTGCCAGCAGCTTTTCCGGGGCTAATGAAAAACTGTTTTTT
TRBV5-1	NA	TRBJ2-1	NA	CASSLMLTPLNYNEQFF	TGCGCCAGCAGCTTGATGTTGACTCCCCTTAACTACAATGAGCAGTTCTTC
TRBV7-2	NA	TRBJ2-7	NA	CASSSPAHEQYF	TGTGCCAGCAGCTCCCCGGCTCACGAGCAGTACTTC
TRBV9	many	TRBJ1-5	TRBD1	CASSVGTGVNQPQHF	TGTGCCAGCAGCGTAGGGACAGGGGTCAATCAGCCCCAGCATTTT
TRBV29-1	few	TRBJ1-1	NA	CSVSNTEAFF	TGCAGCGTTTCGAACACTGAAGCTTTCTTT
TRBV5-4	NA	TRBJ2-3	NA	CASTPSGASTDTQYF	TGTGCCAGCACCCCGTCGGGAGCTAGCACAGATACGCAGTATTTT